This T cell receptor (beta chain) comes out of a study of T cell responses to AZD1222 COVID-19 vaccine. Concerning this clone itself: What it binds is not known.

Clones were sequenced by immunoSEQ multiplex PCR, and TCRdb holds only the in-frame ones, with some missing. The sample carries 85,000 to 90,000 clones, about nine tenths recorded once. Trimming removed 0 bases from V and 11 bases from J, with 19 bases in between. The V gene's germline CDR1 is LNHNV and CDR2 YYDKDF (reference sequence). The CDR3 contains 15 residues. Points from the study as a whole: Unmutated variant regions reportedly attract nearly half of all spike-specific TCRs.

V and J are TRBV15 and TRBJ1-1, with D unclear. This sequence was found in an adult in good health. Sample: peripheral blood, taken on day 0 of AZD1222 vaccination. The CDR3 sequence is CATSRDPGPLDGAFF. DNA for the CDR3: TGTGCCACCAGCAGAGACCCCGGACCGCTCGATGGGGCTTTCTTT.